Each of the 21 T cell receptor beta chains below was sequenced from the same sample in a study of cytomegalovirus exposure and HLA in healthy donors. TCRdb's table, derived via immunoSEQ multiplex PCR, lists solely in-frame clones and lacks some. Of some 150,000 clones listed, 90% to 95% are singletons. Sequencing used PBMCs. These receptor sequences come from a man aged 18 to 30 in good health and CMV-seronegative.

This chain uses TRBV7-2 with TRBJ2-1; 9 positions agree with TRBD2. Germline loops: CDR1 SGHTA, CDR2 FQGNSA. The CDR3 spans 18 residues. Unmatched junction bases numbered 10, after V lost 0 bases and J lost 4 bases. The CDR3 spells CASSLARLAGFFYNEQFF. The DNA of the CDR3 is TGTGCCAGCAGCTTAGCGAGGCTAGCGGGGTTCTTTTACAATGAGCAGTTCTTC.

The V and J genes are TRBV11-3 and TRBJ2-7, with TRBD2 as a possible D gene (5 bases). The V gene lost 1 base and the J gene lost 4 bases, with 8 bases spanning the gap. There are 13 residues in the CDR3. Germline CDR1 and CDR2: SGHNT and YENEEA. In DNA, the CDR3 is TGTGCCAGCAGCTTAGGACGGGGTTACGAGCAGTACTTC. Translated: CASSLGRGYEQYF.

The rearrangement uses TRBV11-3 and TRBJ2-1; TRBD1 agrees at 11 bases. Trimming at V came to 0 bases and at J to 5 bases, leaving 6 bases not matched to a gene. The CDR3 is 17 amino acids. Looked up from germline, CDR1 is SGHNT and CDR2 is YENEEA. This chain's CDR3 is CASSLEVGTGGHNEQFF. The CDR3 DNA is TGTGCCAGCAGCTTAGAAGTGGGGACAGGGGGGCACAATGAGCAGTTCTTC.

This chain uses TRBV6-5 with TRBJ1-1, with D perhaps matching TRBD1 (5 bases). Germline CDR1 is MNHEY and CDR2 is SVGAGI. The germline V and J ends were trimmed by 2 bases and 2 bases, with 12 bases remaining between them. This CDR3 region has 15 residues. CDR3 coding DNA: TGTGCCAGCAGTTACGGCCAGGGATCAAACACTGAAGCTTTCTTT. Translation: CASSYGQGSNTEAFF.

The J gene is TRBJ1-3, the V gene TRBV9, with 8 bases identical to TRBD1. The CDR3 is 18 residues long. The germline gives CDR1 SGDLS, CDR2 YYNGEE. The junction had 8 bases not matched to a gene; V was cut back by 0 bases and J by 0 bases. The CDR3, as DNA: TGTGCCAGCAGCGTAGCCCCGGGTGACAGGGGCTCTGGAAACACCATATATTTT. Encoded protein: CASSVAPGDRGSGNTIYF.

The J gene is TRBJ1-6, the V gene TRBV19, with D possibly TRBD1 on 6 matching bases. CDR1 is LNHDA and CDR2 is SQIVND in the germline V gene (reference sequence). This CDR3 contains 15 residues. The V end was cut by 7 bases, the J end by 10 bases, with 20 bases between. The CDR3 here is CASKVGTLLDSPLHF. In DNA, the CDR3 is TGTGCCAGTAAGGTTGGGACACTCTTAGACTCACCCCTCCACTTT.

This chain connects TRBV6-1 to TRBJ2-5; D not resolved. The CDR3 sequence is 12 residues long. The germline V gene has CDR1 MNHNS and CDR2 SASEGT. Trimming took off 10 bases at V and 0 bases at J, with 9 bases between the two ends. The CDR3: CATFRYQETQYF. The CDR3 DNA follows: TGTGCCACCTTTCGGTACCAAGAGACCCAGTACTTC.

As for this clone: This CDR3 is also generated by other DNA sequences in the sample. The chain couples TRBV5-1 to TRBJ1-1; 11 nucleotides agree with TRBD1. After removal of 4 bases from V and 6 bases from J, the junction contained 5 bases not matched to a gene. The CDR3 extends over 14 amino acids. Germline loops: CDR1 SGHRS, CDR2 YFSETQ. The CDR3 protein is CASSLGQGAAEAFF. The CDR3 coding sequence is TGCGCCAGCAGCCTAGGACAGGGGGCCGCTGAAGCTTTCTTT.

The V and J genes are TRBV6-6 and TRBJ2-1, with 7 bases matching TRBD1. V lost 8 bases and J lost 1; bases outside the gene matches: 8. Germline CDR1 is MNHNY and CDR2 is SVGAGI (reference sequence). The CDR3 is 15 residues long. The CDR3 region is CASGQGVISYNEQFF. The CDR3 bases are TGTGCCAGCGGCCAGGGGGTTATTTCCTACAATGAGCAGTTCTTC.

This clone was picked up a small number of times. This rearrangement joins TRBV18 to TRBJ1-2; 9 bases match TRBD1. V lost 4 bases and J lost 8; bases outside the gene matches: 8. The CDR3 has 14 residues. From germline, CDR1 is KGHSH and CDR2 LQKENI. The CDR3 protein is CASSLTGQGVGYTF. The CDR3 bases are TGTGCCAGCTCACTGACGGGACAGGGAGTAGGCTACACCTTC.

The CDR3 reads CATSSDRVSYEQYF. The DNA for the CDR3 is TGTGCCACCAGCAGCGACAGGGTCTCCTACGAGCAGTACTTC. The chain has TRBV15 and TRBJ2-7, with 7 positions matching TRBD1. The trim removed 3 bases at V and 0 bases at J, leaving 2 bases unmatched. Germline V gene sequence: CDR1 LNHNV, CDR2 YYDKDF (reference sequence). The CDR3 length is 14 residues.

J is TRBJ1-1 and V is TRBV5-1; D unclear. V gave up 0 bases and J gave up 1 base, with 16 bases separating them. The CDR3 runs to 17 residues. Germline-derived CDR1 and CDR2 are SGHRS and YFSETQ. CDR3 amino acids: CASSLGGLGPPNTEAFF. DNA of the CDR3: TGCGCCAGCAGCTTGGGAGGGTTGGGCCCCCCGAACACTGAAGCTTTCTTT.

This clone has only one observation. This sequence joins TRBV6-5 and TRBJ1-3, with TRBD1 matching over 8 bases. The J segment lost 4 bases and the V segment lost 7 bases, leaving 3 bases of the junction unmatched. The germline CDR1 and CDR2 sequences are MNHEY and SVGAGI. This CDR3 is 13 amino acids long. The CDR3 region has the DNA TGTGCCAGCATAAGACAGGGGGGAAACACCATATATTTT. This encodes CASIRQGGNTIYF.

This chain's CDR3 is CASSLAASYEQYF. The CDR3 DNA reads as TGTGCCAGCAGCTTGGCAGCGAGCTACGAGCAGTACTTC. The genes are TRBV5-4 and TRBJ2-7; no definite D call. The germline V gene has CDR1 SGHNT and CDR2 YYREEE (reference sequence). Trimming pared 0 bases from V and 3 bases from J, leaving 7 bases between. The CDR3 has 13 amino acids.

The chain recombines TRBV10-2 with TRBJ2-1; 9 bases align to TRBD2. Germline CDR1 and CDR2: WSHSY and SAAADI. The CDR3 has 14 residues. The junction had 5 bases not matched to a gene; V was cut back by 7 bases and J by 4 bases. The CDR3 protein is CASTNSGGYNEQFF. CDR3 sequence (DNA): TGCGCCAGCACGAATAGCGGGGGATACAATGAGCAGTTCTTC.

This sequence joins TRBV10-2 and TRBJ1-4, with 8 bases that match TRBD1. Trimming cost V 2 bases and J 7 bases; bases outside gene matches: 3. The length of the CDR3 is 14 residues. Germline CDR1 reads WSHSY; CDR2 reads SAAADI. The CDR3 loop reads CASSENRGGEKLFF. CDR3 coding DNA: TGCGCCAGCAGTGAGAACAGGGGGGGTGAAAAACTGTTTTTT.

This clone was found once. The rearrangement uses TRBV15 and TRBJ2-4, with 10 bases identical to TRBD1. The CDR3 covers 14 residues. Losses at the gene ends were 5 bases for V and 7 bases for J; bases not matched to a gene: 5. The germline V gene encodes CDR1 LNHNV and CDR2 YYDKDF (reference sequence). The CDR3 nucleotides read TGTGCCACCAGCGGGGACAGGGGTGGGAACATTCAGTACTTC. Translating it yields CATSGDRGGNIQYF.

This clone appeared once. The chain is built from TRBV25-1 and TRBJ1-1; a weak D match, TRBD1 (6 bases). This CDR3 contains 15 residues. Per germline, CDR1 MGHDK and CDR2 SYGVNS. With 3 bases removed from V and 4 bases from J, the gap between germline ends came to 15 bases. The DNA for the CDR3 is TGTGCCAGCAGTGATCCACAGGGTCGGAGCACTGAAGCTTTCTTT. Translation: CASSDPQGRSTEAFF.

The V and J genes are TRBV4-2 and TRBJ2-5, with 8 positions matching TRBD2. The CDR3 contains 16 residues. The junction had 6 bases not matched to a gene; V was cut back by 1 base and J by 2 bases. Germline V gene data show CDR1 as LGHNA and CDR2 as YNFKEQ. CDR3 in DNA: TGTGCCAGCAGCCAAGTTCGACGGGGGGGACAAGAGACCCAGTACTTC. This sequence encodes CASSQVRRGGQETQYF.

The chain has TRBV27 and TRBJ2-1, with a possible D match to TRBD2 (5 bases). Per germline, CDR1 MNHEY and CDR2 SMNVEV (reference sequence). This CDR3 has 13 residues. With 5 bases removed from V and 7 bases from J, the gap between germline ends came to 12 bases. The CDR3, as DNA: TGTGCCAGCAGTGGGAGTGAGTGGAATGAGCAGTTCTTC. This gives the protein CASSGSEWNEQFF.

This clone is a singleton in its sample. V and J are TRBV6-1 and TRBJ2-7; D possibly corresponds to TRBD1 (6 bases). The CDR3 contains 13 residues. V lost 7 bases and J lost 3, with 13 bases in between. CDR1 and CDR2 (germline): MNHNS, SASEGT. The CDR3 DNA follows: TGTGCCAGCACTAAGGTAGGGGGCTACGAGCAGTACTTC. It codes for CASTKVGGYEQYF.